A selection of T cell receptor beta chains follows, all from one sample in a study of T cell changes during pregnancy in multiple sclerosis. TCRdb's copy holds only in-frame clones and misses some; the assay was immunoSEQ multiplex PCR. The sample records 100,000 or so clones, around 93% being singletons. Sequencing was performed on peripheral blood, taken before pregnancy. The receptors here all came from a female donor with multiple sclerosis, enrolled in a pregnancy study. CDR3s include the opening cysteine and the closing phenylalanine or tryptophan. The order of the fields is clone size, V gene, J gene, D gene, CDR3 protein, CDR3 DNA. D genes are given only for firm matches. Clone size, where shown, is once, few, many, or a class for clones that have expanded.

clone_size: once
v_call: TRBV6-6
j_call: TRBJ2-7
d_call: TRBD1
cdr3_aa: CASSYSMGQSYEQYF
cdr3_nt: TGTGCCAGCAGTTACTCGATGGGACAGAGCTACGAGCAGTACTTC

clone_size: NA
v_call: TRBV7-9
j_call: TRBJ2-3
d_call: NA
cdr3_aa: CASMATDTQYF
cdr3_nt: TGTGCCAGCATGGCCACAGATACGCAGTATTTT

clone_size: NA
v_call: TRBV5-1
j_call: TRBJ2-3
d_call: NA
cdr3_aa: CASSSTRYTDTQYF
cdr3_nt: TGCGCCAGCAGCTCGACTAGATACACAGATACGCAGTATTTT

clone_size: NA
v_call: TRBV27
j_call: TRBJ1-2
d_call: NA
cdr3_aa: CASSLTGTNGYTF
cdr3_nt: TGTGCCAGCAGTTTAACAGGGACCAATGGCTACACCTTC

clone_size: NA
v_call: TRBV7-9
j_call: TRBJ2-5
d_call: NA
cdr3_aa: CASSWVEGTQYF
cdr3_nt: TGTGCCAGCAGCTGGGTCGAGGGGACCCAGTACTTC

clone_size: NA
v_call: TRBV27
j_call: TRBJ2-1
d_call: NA
cdr3_aa: CASSLRGRGYNEQFF
cdr3_nt: TGTGCCAGCAGTTTGAGAGGGAGGGGGTACAATGAGCAGTTCTTC

clone_size: NA
v_call: TRBV27
j_call: TRBJ2-5
d_call: NA
cdr3_aa: CASSFFDGGQETQYF
cdr3_nt: TGTGCCAGCAGTTTTTTTGACGGCGGACAAGAGACCCAGTACTTC

clone_size: NA
v_call: TRBV7-9
j_call: TRBJ2-5
d_call: NA
cdr3_aa: CASGGDNQETQYF
cdr3_nt: TGTGCCAGCGGGGGGGACAACCAAGAGACCCAGTACTTC

clone_size: NA
v_call: TRBV4-1
j_call: TRBJ2-7
d_call: NA
cdr3_aa: CASSQAGTSLYEQYF
cdr3_nt: TGCGCCAGCAGCCAAGCCGGGACTTCCTTATACGAGCAGTACTTC

clone_size: NA
v_call: TRBV6-1
j_call: TRBJ2-7
d_call: NA
cdr3_aa: CASSPRTEAYEQYF
cdr3_nt: TGTGCCAGCAGTCCCCGGACAGAAGCCTACGAGCAGTACTTC

clone_size: NA
v_call: TRBV27
j_call: TRBJ2-5
d_call: NA
cdr3_aa: CASSLGRRTEQETQYF
cdr3_nt: TGTGCCAGCAGTTTAGGTAGGAGGACAGAGCAAGAGACCCAGTACTTC

clone_size: once
v_call: TRBV11-2
j_call: TRBJ2-2
d_call: TRBD1
cdr3_aa: CASSLDHRGLNTGELFF
cdr3_nt: TGTGCCAGCAGCTTAGACCACAGGGGGCTGAACACCGGGGAGCTGTTTTTT

clone_size: once
v_call: TRBV7-9
j_call: TRBJ1-2
d_call: NA
cdr3_aa: CASSLEAGDYGYTF
cdr3_nt: TGTGCCAGCAGCTTAGAGGCAGGGGACTATGGCTACACCTTC

clone_size: NA
v_call: TRBV19
j_call: TRBJ2-2
d_call: TRBD2
cdr3_aa: CATAMTSGGPPAELFF
cdr3_nt: TGTGCCACCGCCATGACTAGCGGGGGGCCACCGGCGGAGCTGTTTTTT

clone_size: NA
v_call: TRBV9
j_call: TRBJ1-2
d_call: TRBD1
cdr3_aa: CASSAGGQGNYGYTF
cdr3_nt: TGTGCCAGCAGCGCCGGGGGACAGGGTAACTATGGCTACACCTTC

clone_size: NA
v_call: TRBV5-1
j_call: TRBJ2-1
d_call: NA
cdr3_aa: CASSVSTEAYNEQFF
cdr3_nt: TGCGCCAGCAGCGTATCGACGGAGGCCTACAATGAGCAGTTCTTC

clone_size: NA
v_call: TRBV7-9
j_call: TRBJ2-5
d_call: TRBD2
cdr3_aa: CASSSPGLAETQYF
cdr3_nt: TGTGCCAGCAGTTCTCCGGGACTAGCGGAGACCCAGTACTTC

clone_size: NA
v_call: TRBV27
j_call: TRBJ2-1
d_call: NA
cdr3_aa: CASSFGVYNEQFF
cdr3_nt: TGTGCCAGCAGTTTCGGGGTCTACAATGAGCAGTTCTTC

clone_size: NA
v_call: TRBV5-4
j_call: TRBJ2-7
d_call: TRBD2
cdr3_aa: CASSMQSGRPSYEQYF
cdr3_nt: TGTGCCAGCAGCATGCAGAGCGGGAGGCCTTCCTACGAGCAGTACTTC

clone_size: NA
v_call: TRBV25-1
j_call: TRBJ2-1
d_call: TRBD2
cdr3_aa: CASESAGGQSSYNEQFF
cdr3_nt: TGTGCCAGCGAATCGGCGGGAGGTCAGAGCTCCTACAATGAGCAGTTCTTC

clone_size: NA
v_call: TRBV19
j_call: TRBJ1-1
d_call: NA
cdr3_aa: CASSVQGAHTEAFF
cdr3_nt: TGTGCCAGTAGTGTCCAAGGGGCACACACTGAAGCTTTCTTT

clone_size: NA
v_call: TRBV19
j_call: TRBJ1-1
d_call: NA
cdr3_aa: CASRDSGREAFF
cdr3_nt: TGTGCCAGTAGGGATTCAGGGAGGGAAGCTTTCTTT

clone_size: NA
v_call: TRBV10-3
j_call: TRBJ1-4
d_call: TRBD1
cdr3_aa: CAISEAGGREKLFF
cdr3_nt: TGTGCCATCAGTGAAGCAGGGGGCAGGGAAAAACTGTTTTTT

clone_size: NA
v_call: TRBV7-9
j_call: TRBJ1-1
d_call: NA
cdr3_aa: CASSYQGSIMNTEAFF
cdr3_nt: TGTGCCAGCAGCTACCAGGGTTCCATTATGAACACTGAAGCTTTCTTT

clone_size: NA
v_call: TRBV4-3
j_call: TRBJ2-1
d_call: TRBD2
cdr3_aa: CASSHQTSWTSGPAYNEQFF
cdr3_nt: TGCGCCAGCAGCCATCAAACATCCTGGACTAGCGGGCCAGCCTACAATGAGCAGTTCTTC

clone_size: few
v_call: TRBV5-1
j_call: TRBJ2-4
d_call: NA
cdr3_aa: CASSLAGGAKNIQYF
cdr3_nt: TGCGCCAGCAGCTTGGCAGGGGGGGCCAAAAACATTCAGTACTTC

clone_size: once
v_call: TRBV7-8
j_call: TRBJ2-7
d_call: NA
cdr3_aa: CASTPLEGATYEQYF
cdr3_nt: TGTGCCAGCACCCCCTTGGAGGGCGCGACCTACGAGCAGTACTTC

clone_size: NA
v_call: TRBV19
j_call: TRBJ2-1
d_call: NA
cdr3_aa: CASRRNSEQFF
cdr3_nt: TGTGCCAGTAGACGTAATAGCGAGCAGTTCTTC

clone_size: NA
v_call: TRBV23-1
j_call: TRBJ2-1
d_call: TRBD1
cdr3_aa: CASSQLGQAYNEQFF
cdr3_nt: TGCGCCAGCAGTCAATTGGGACAGGCTTACAATGAGCAGTTCTTC

clone_size: NA
v_call: TRBV7-3
j_call: TRBJ2-7
d_call: NA
cdr3_aa: CASSLTTTGEQYF
cdr3_nt: TGTGCCAGCAGCTTAACCACGACGGGGGAGCAGTACTTC

clone_size: NA
v_call: TRBV25-1
j_call: TRBJ1-2
d_call: NA
cdr3_aa: CASRGGRGYGYTF
cdr3_nt: TGTGCCAGCAGGGGGGGGCGTGGGTATGGCTACACCTTC

clone_size: NA
v_call: TRBV19
j_call: TRBJ2-7
d_call: NA
cdr3_aa: CASSIQPGSSYEQYF
cdr3_nt: TGTGCCAGTAGTATTCAGCCCGGGAGCTCCTACGAGCAGTACTTC

clone_size: once
v_call: TRBV5-1
j_call: TRBJ2-7
d_call: TRBD1
cdr3_aa: CASSDGTGLVAYEQYF
cdr3_nt: TGCGCCAGCAGCGATGGGACAGGGCTCGTCGCCTACGAGCAGTACTTC

clone_size: NA
v_call: TRBV21-1
j_call: TRBJ2-6
d_call: NA
cdr3_aa: CASSMSRDRDGANVLTF
cdr3_nt: TGTGCCAGCAGCATGTCCCGGGACAGGGATGGGGCCAACGTCCTGACTTTC

clone_size: NA
v_call: TRBV5-1
j_call: TRBJ2-3
d_call: TRBD1
cdr3_aa: CASSLRTGGTDTQYF
cdr3_nt: TGCGCCAGCAGCCTCCGGACAGGGGGCACAGATACGCAGTATTTT

clone_size: NA
v_call: TRBV10-2
j_call: TRBJ1-4
d_call: TRBD1
cdr3_aa: CASSDPYRGLWEKLFF
cdr3_nt: TGCGCCAGCAGTGATCCATACAGGGGGCTATGGGAAAAACTGTTTTTT

clone_size: NA
v_call: TRBV15
j_call: TRBJ1-3
d_call: TRBD1
cdr3_aa: CATSETGTGNTIYF
cdr3_nt: TGTGCCACCAGCGAGACAGGGACTGGAAACACCATATATTTT

clone_size: NA
v_call: TRBV5-4
j_call: TRBJ2-1
d_call: NA
cdr3_aa: CASSRLANEQFF
cdr3_nt: TGTGCCAGCAGTCGTCTAGCGAATGAGCAGTTCTTC

clone_size: NA
v_call: TRBV29-1
j_call: TRBJ2-7
d_call: TRBD1
cdr3_aa: CSVDSIPGQGAYEQYF
cdr3_nt: TGCAGCGTTGACAGCATTCCGGGACAGGGGGCCTACGAGCAGTACTTC

clone_size: NA
v_call: TRBV9
j_call: TRBJ2-7
d_call: TRBD1
cdr3_aa: CASSDAPGTGGYEQYF
cdr3_nt: TGTGCCAGCAGCGATGCCCCCGGGACAGGGGGCTACGAGCAGTACTTC

clone_size: once
v_call: TRBV5-6
j_call: TRBJ2-1
d_call: NA
cdr3_aa: CASSRADYSEQFF
cdr3_nt: TGTGCCAGCAGCCGCGCGGACTATTCGGAGCAGTTCTTC

clone_size: NA
v_call: TRBV30
j_call: TRBJ2-1
d_call: TRBD1
cdr3_aa: CAWSGTDLKSSYNEQFF
cdr3_nt: TGTGCCTGGAGCGGGACAGATCTTAAGAGCTCCTACAATGAGCAGTTCTTC

clone_size: NA
v_call: TRBV7-2
j_call: TRBJ2-4
d_call: NA
cdr3_aa: CASSLNAGNIQYF
cdr3_nt: TGTGCCAGCAGCTTGAACGCCGGGAACATTCAGTACTTC

clone_size: once
v_call: TRBV7-6
j_call: TRBJ2-5
d_call: NA
cdr3_aa: CASSAPEGPETQYF
cdr3_nt: TGTGCCAGCAGCGCGCCGGAGGGCCCAGAGACCCAGTACTTC

clone_size: NA
v_call: TRBV12-5
j_call: TRBJ2-1
d_call: TRBD2
cdr3_aa: CASGSTGDYYNEQFF
cdr3_nt: TGTGCTAGTGGTTCCACCGGGGACTACTACAATGAGCAGTTCTTC

clone_size: NA
v_call: TRBV6-4
j_call: TRBJ2-1
d_call: TRBD2
cdr3_aa: CASSDLAGGYNEQFF
cdr3_nt: TGTGCCAGCAGTGACCTAGCGGGAGGGTACAATGAGCAGTTCTTC

clone_size: NA
v_call: TRBV7-9
j_call: TRBJ2-7
d_call: TRBD1
cdr3_aa: CASSLVVQGAGEQYF
cdr3_nt: TGTGCCAGCAGCTTAGTGGTACAGGGGGCTGGGGAGCAGTACTTC

clone_size: NA
v_call: TRBV9
j_call: TRBJ1-2
d_call: TRBD1
cdr3_aa: CASSLGQGGEGYTF
cdr3_nt: TGTGCCAGCAGCCTTGGACAGGGCGGTGAGGGCTACACCTTC

clone_size: NA
v_call: TRBV30
j_call: TRBJ2-7
d_call: NA
cdr3_aa: CAWSARDSWQYF
cdr3_nt: TGTGCCTGGAGTGCCCGGGATTCTTGGCAGTACTTC

clone_size: NA
v_call: TRBV19
j_call: TRBJ2-7
d_call: TRBD2
cdr3_aa: CASSYGTSIYEQYF
cdr3_nt: TGTGCCAGTAGTTACGGGACTAGCATCTACGAGCAGTACTTC

clone_size: once
v_call: TRBV5-1
j_call: TRBJ2-1
d_call: TRBD2
cdr3_aa: CASSSLGGRWDNEQFF
cdr3_nt: TGCGCCAGCAGCTCCCTGGGAGGGAGATGGGACAATGAGCAGTTCTTC

clone_size: once
v_call: TRBV7-2
j_call: TRBJ1-2
d_call: TRBD1
cdr3_aa: CASSLSGVQGAAGYTF
cdr3_nt: TGTGCCAGCAGCTTAAGTGGGGTCCAGGGGGCTGCTGGCTACACCTTC

clone_size: NA
v_call: TRBV4-1
j_call: TRBJ1-5
d_call: NA
cdr3_aa: CASSQEFGRLSNQPQHF
cdr3_nt: TGCGCCAGCAGCCAAGAATTTGGCAGGCTTAGCAATCAGCCCCAGCATTTT

clone_size: NA
v_call: TRBV19
j_call: TRBJ2-7
d_call: NA
cdr3_aa: CASGNPRAATYEQYF
cdr3_nt: TGTGCCAGTGGAAATCCGCGGGCAGCCACCTACGAGCAGTACTTC